The following is a TCR beta chain sequence with its context. The antigen it binds to is not known. One base away there is no much larger clone; base qualities are not given. The junction shows trimming of 10 bases on V and 6 bases on J, plus 8 bases between the germline ends. There are 10 amino acids in the CDR3, from cysteine to phenylalanine inclusive. Only the CDR3 part of the read is kept: 30 bases, read in frame from the first base. The germline V gene (reference sequence) sets CDR1 to LNHDA and CDR2 to SQIVND. Libraries were made using the immunoSEQ multiplex PCR assay. For most patients, genomic DNA was subjected to high-throughput TCR-beta CDR3 sequencing by Adaptive Biotechnologies. As for how the authors treated the data: Adaptive's ImmunoSEQ software supplied the TCR sequencing data for under 20 patients, while MiXCR and VDJtools were used to process a few other patients. Because the origin of CDR3 nucleotide sequences shared between donor and recipient could not be assigned, those sequences were removed. Alloreactive clones required at least 2-fold expansion over unstimulated cells and minimum CFSE-low frequency of 0.002% (template counts) or 0.001% (read counts). A clone was considered mappable if detected in the sequenced pre-transplant spleen, lymph node, or MLR CFSE-low populations of the donor or recipient. Cumulative frequency of alloreactive clones was calculated as a percentage of all sequences weighted by copy number. As stored in TCRdb, this immuneACCESS dataset retains in-frame rearrangements with V and J assigned. A fraction of the clones does not appear; measured against another copy, unresolved V genes explain less than half of the discrepancy, and the remainder lacks a known reason. V, J and clone size are taken as reported in that table, and D and trimming were inferred from the DNA itself. The table for this sample lists almost 55,000 clones; 75% to 95% of them were counted only once. The ten largest account for roughly 6% of the sample.

This record comes from a study of graft-versus-host responses after intestinal transplantation (dated by TCRdb to the early 2020s). About the study as a whole: The transplants that recipients got were multivisceral, liver-intestinal, or isolated intestinal. All recipients received anti-thymocyte globulin induction followed by maintenance tacrolimus and steroids for roughly 3 years. Graft-versus-host and host-versus-graft alloreactive T cell clones were tracked in the graft, circulation and bone marrow after intestinal transplantation using bulk TCR-beta CDR3 sequencing. Alloreactive clones were identified by sequencing pre-transplant mixed lymphocyte reaction products and comparing them with unstimulated pre-transplant donor and recipient T cells. The cohort enrolled about two dozen intestinal transplant recipients, one of whom was a retransplant, and a few patients without pretransplant specimens were excluded. Donor T cell macrochimerism was defined as a peak of at least 4% donor T cells among recipient peripheral blood mononuclear cells. Samples from three later patients were sequenced in-house on an Illumina MiSeq with MiXCR processing rather than by the commercial service.

The paper's findings and limits, for the study overall: Early after transplant, declines in HvG clones were associated with peak levels of circulating GvH clones. In the allografts of patients with donor T cell macrochimerism, GvH to HvG T cell clonal ratios were high. GvH clones were detected in recipient bone marrow, and some appeared earlier in ileal mucosa or blood, consistent with an intestinal mucosal origin. The relatively low number and heterogeneity of intestinal transplant patients limited the conclusions.

In the first month after transplant, blood samples were collected up to 4 times, and after that at least monthly when available. Recombination linked TRBV19 to TRBJ2-3; the D gene is unclear. The clonotype comes from a human patient who received an intestinal transplant, so some T cells may come from the graft donor. Sequencing used PBMCs, obtained 662 days after intestinal transplant. Here the CDR3 is given as CATGPDTQYF. The DNA sequence follows: TGTGCCACCGGCCCGGATACGCAGTATTTT.